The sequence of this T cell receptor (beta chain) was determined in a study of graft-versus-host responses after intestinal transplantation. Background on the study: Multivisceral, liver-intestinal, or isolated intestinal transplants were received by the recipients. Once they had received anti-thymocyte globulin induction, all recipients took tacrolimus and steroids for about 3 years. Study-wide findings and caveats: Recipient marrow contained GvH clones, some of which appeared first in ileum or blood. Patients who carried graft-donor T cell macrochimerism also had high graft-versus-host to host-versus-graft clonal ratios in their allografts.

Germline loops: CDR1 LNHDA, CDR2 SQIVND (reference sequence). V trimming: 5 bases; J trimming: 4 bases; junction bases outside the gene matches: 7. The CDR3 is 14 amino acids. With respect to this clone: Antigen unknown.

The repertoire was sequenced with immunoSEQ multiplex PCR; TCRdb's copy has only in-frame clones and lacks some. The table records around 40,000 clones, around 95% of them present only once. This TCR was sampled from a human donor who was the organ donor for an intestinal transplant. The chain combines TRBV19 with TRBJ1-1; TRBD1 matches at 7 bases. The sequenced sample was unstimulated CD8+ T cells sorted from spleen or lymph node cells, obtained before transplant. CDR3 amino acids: CASSLQGGITEAFF. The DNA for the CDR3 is TGTGCCAGTAGTCTCCAGGGGGGGATCACTGAAGCTTTCTTT.